These 21 T cell receptor beta chains originate from one sample sequenced in a study of identical twins. MiXCR, applied by TCRdb to the 5' RACE reads, yields one record per CDR3 protein. The sample shows approximately 530,000 distinct CDR3 sequences, approximately 20% of them seen only once. The data also belong to a second study, concerning yellow fever vaccine responses in identical twins.

The sequenced material came from CD4+ T cells sorted from blood. These TCRs come from a woman aged 18-29 years in good health.

The rearrangement links TRBV10-3 to TRBJ2-3; 13 bases are shared with TRBD2. CDR1 is ENHRY, CDR2 SYGVKD, per germline. The junction had 2 bases not matched to a gene; V was cut back by 7 bases and J by 1 base. The CDR3 has 15 amino acids. The chain's CDR3 is CAITGLAGGTDTQYF. The DNA of the CDR3 is TGTGCCATCACCGGACTAGCGGGGGGCACAGATACGCAGTATTTT.

The V and J genes are TRBV4-1 and TRBJ2-7; TRBD1 matches at 8 bases. CDR1 MGHRA and CDR2 YSYEKL come from the germline V gene. This CDR3 region has 17 residues. The V segment lost 3 bases and the J segment 2 bases; nucleotides outside the gene matches: 12. In DNA, the CDR3 is TGCGCCAGCAGCCAGCCGGGACAGGCCCCAAAGACCTACGAGCAGTACTTC. Translation gives CASSQPGQAPKTYEQYF.

The chain couples TRBV20-1 to TRBJ2-5; TRBD1 matches at 8 bases. The germline gives CDR1 DFQATT, CDR2 SNEGSKA (reference sequence). The CDR3 has 15 amino acids. Trimming at V came to 5 bases and at J to 4 bases, leaving 12 bases not matched to a gene. The DNA of the CDR3 is TGCAGTGCTCGGACGGACAGGGCCCGTGGAGAGACCCAGTACTTC. Its translation: CSARTDRARGETQYF.

This sequence joins TRBV5-4 and TRBJ2-5, with 9 bases fitting TRBD1. V was clipped by 0 bases and J by 5 bases; unmatched bases: 5. Germline V lookup: CDR1 SGHNT, CDR2 YYREEE (reference sequence). The length of the CDR3 is 15 residues. In DNA form, the CDR3 reads TGTGCCAGCAGCTTGGGACGGGACAGGGTCGAGACCCAGTACTTC. It encodes CASSLGRDRVETQYF.

This clonotype was picked up a small number of times. The chain uses TRBV20-1 and TRBJ2-3, with 9 bases fitting TRBD1. This CDR3 contains 13 residues. Trimming cost V 6 bases and J 4 bases; bases outside gene matches: 5. Germline CDR1 is DFQATT and CDR2 is SNEGSKA (reference sequence). This chain's CDR3 is CSAQTGGADTQYF. In DNA form, the CDR3 reads TGCAGTGCCCAGACAGGGGGGGCAGATACGCAGTATTTT.

This clonotype turned up a few times. This chain joins TRBV3-1 and TRBJ1-2, with D maybe TRBD1 (5 bases). CDR1 is LGHDT, CDR2 YNNKEL, per germline (reference sequence). Deletions cut 5 bases from V and 4 bases from J, with 11 bases between. The CDR3 spans 13 residues. The CDR3 coding sequence is TGTGCCAGCAGCGACTCGGACACCTATGGCTACACCTTC. Its protein is CASSDSDTYGYTF.

There are a few counts of this clonotype. V gene TRBV5-6 combines with J gene TRBJ2-2; D is unclear. The V end lost 2 bases, the J end lost 4 bases, and 12 bases lay between the germline ends. The germline gives CDR1 SGHDT, CDR2 YYEEEE. There are 15 residues in the CDR3. The CDR3 DNA reads TGTGCCAGCAGCTTCGAAAGCAGGCCCACCGGGGAGCTGTTTTTT. This sequence encodes CASSFESRPTGELFF. The variable domain in full, with the rest retrieved from reference TRBV5-6 and TRBJ2-2, is DAGVTQSPTHLIKTRGQQVTLRCSPKSGHDTVSWYQQALGQGPQFIFQYYEEEERQRGNFPDRFSGHQFPNYSSELNVNALLLGDSALYLCASSFESRPTGELFFGEGSRLTVL.

This rearrangement joins TRBV5-1 to TRBJ1-1; D might be TRBD1 (6 bases). CDR1 SGHRS and CDR2 YFSETQ come from the germline V gene. This CDR3 has 15 residues. The V end was cut by 4 bases, the J end by 6 bases, with 19 bases between. The CDR3 region has the DNA TGCGCCAGCAGCCAAAGGACAGACCCTAGTGCTGAAGCTTTCTTT. Translated, it gives CASSQRTDPSAEAFF.

V and J are TRBV11-2 and TRBJ2-3, with D unresolved. Trimming took 1 base from V and 6 from J, leaving 11 bases between them. This CDR3 is 14 amino acids long. Germline CDR1 and CDR2: SGHAT and FQNNGV. The CDR3 sequence: CASSLGQERDTQYF. Written as DNA, the CDR3 is TGTGCCAGCAGCTTAGGGCAGGAAAGGGATACGCAGTATTTT.

This clonotype was seen a handful of times. The gene calls are TRBV9 and TRBJ2-5, with a weak D call TRBD1 (6 bases). The CDR3 consists of 14 residues. Germline CDR1 is SGDLS and CDR2 is YYNGEE. Trimming shortened V by 0 bases and J by 4 bases, and 10 bases separated the two germline ends. The CDR3 loop reads CASSVDRVGETQYF. CDR3 DNA: TGTGCCAGCAGCGTAGACAGGGTCGGAGAGACCCAGTACTTC.

V is TRBV5-1 and J is TRBJ1-1, with D unclear. Germline-derived CDR1 and CDR2 are SGHRS and YFSETQ. The CDR3 loop spans 15 amino acids. The V end was cut by 4 bases, the J end by 4 bases, with 17 bases between. Here the CDR3 reads CASSGKDGLGTEAFF. The CDR3 coding sequence is TGCGCCAGCAGCGGTAAGGACGGACTGGGCACTGAAGCTTTCTTT. Supplemented by reference TRBV5-1 and TRBJ1-1, the full variable domain reads KAGVTQTPRYLIKTRGQQVTLSCSPISGHRSVSWYQQTPGQGLQFLFEYFSETQRNKGNFPGRFSGRQFSNSRSEMNVSTLELGDSALYLCASSGKDGLGTEAFFGQGTRLTVV.

The V and J genes are TRBV14 and TRBJ2-1; a possible D gene is TRBD2 (5 bases). CDR3 length equals 14 residues. Germline V gene sequence: CDR1 SGHDN, CDR2 FVKESK. Trimming removed 6 bases from V and 4 bases from J, with 13 bases in between. The CDR3 nucleotides read TGTGCCAGCAGTACTAGTGCGCTGTACAATGAGCAGTTCTTC. Encoded protein: CASSTSALYNEQFF.

Only a few counts were recorded for this clonotype. The V gene is TRBV15, the J gene TRBJ1-1; D perhaps matches TRBD1 (6 bases). Germline loops: CDR1 LNHNV, CDR2 YYDKDF (reference sequence). The CDR3 spans 15 residues. V was shortened by 1 base and J by 8 bases, with 17 bases between the two germline ends. The CDR3 DNA follows: TGTGCCACCAGCAGAGGACAGGATCGATTTAGCGAAGCTTTCTTT. Amino acid sequence: CATSRGQDRFSEAFF.

This clonotype was seen a single time. This chain links TRBV5-5 with TRBJ2-6; D remains unclear. The CDR3 loop spans 15 amino acids. Germline V gives CDR1 SGHKS, CDR2 YYEKEE (reference sequence). Trimming shortened V by 2 bases and J by 1 base, and 7 bases separated the two germline ends. The DNA for the CDR3 is TGTGCCAGCAGCTTCTGGGAATCTGGGGCCAACGTCCTGACTTTC. It codes for CASSFWESGANVLTF.

The rearrangement uses TRBV12-3 or TRBV12-4 and TRBJ2-1; no clear D. With 5 bases removed from V and 0 bases from J, the gap between germline ends came to 11 bases. This CDR3 spans 15 amino acids. The CDR3 loop is CASSPWAPSYNEQFF. CDR3 bases: TGTGCCAGCAGTCCCTGGGCACCCTCCTACAATGAGCAGTTCTTC.

The gene calls are TRBV12-3 or TRBV12-4 and TRBJ2-5; D uncertain. The CDR3 is 15 amino acids. V lost 0 bases, J lost 0 bases, and 8 bases lay in between. CDR3 loop: CASSLALGDQETQYF. CDR3 nucleotides: TGTGCCAGCAGTTTAGCGCTAGGAGACCAAGAGACCCAGTACTTC.

The rearrangement uses TRBV27 and TRBJ2-2; the D gene could be TRBD1 or TRBD2 (6 bases each). V lost 4 bases to trimming and J lost 5 bases, with 17 bases between them. The germline V gene has CDR1 MNHEY and CDR2 SMNVEV (reference sequence). The CDR3 sequence is 16 residues long. CDR3 DNA: TGTGCCAGCAGTTCGGGGGCGGGACTGCGGACCGGGGAGCTGTTTTTT. This translates into CASSSGAGLRTGELFF.

The V and J genes are TRBV5-1 and TRBJ2-1; D unclear. Germline assignment: CDR1 SGHRS and CDR2 YFSETQ. V was shortened by 4 bases and J by 5 bases, with 13 bases between the two germline ends. This CDR3 region has 14 residues. The CDR3 DNA reads TGCGCCAGCAGCCCGCCCACTGCCGACAATGAGCAGTTCTTC. The encoded protein is CASSPPTADNEQFF.

This clonotype was picked up a small number of times. V and J are TRBV15 and TRBJ2-7, with D perhaps TRBD2 (5 bases). Trimming pared 1 base from V and 2 bases from J, leaving 12 bases between. In germline, CDR1 is LNHNV, CDR2 YYDKDF (reference sequence). The CDR3 loop spans 15 amino acids. The CDR3 DNA sequence: TGTGCCACCAGCAGAGGATTGGCGGGCGCCTACGAGCAGTACGTC. Encoded protein: CATSRGLAGAYEQYV.

The chain recombines TRBV19 with TRBJ2-3; D is undetermined. CDR1 and CDR2 (germline): LNHDA, SQIVND (reference sequence). The CDR3 sequence is 16 residues long. The V end was cut by 1 base, the J end by 0 bases, with 11 bases between. The CDR3 sequence: CASSIGWLASTDTQYF. CDR3 DNA sequence: TGTGCCAGTAGTATAGGGTGGCTTGCGAGCACAGATACGCAGTATTTT.

J is TRBJ2-5 and V is TRBV12-3 or TRBV12-4, with D maybe TRBD2 (7 bases). The CDR3 length is 13 residues. V lost 8 bases and J lost 5, with 15 bases in between. The CDR3 nucleotides read TGTGCCAGCCGGGGGGCGGGGCGGGAGACCCAGTACTTC. This sequence encodes CASRGAGRETQYF.